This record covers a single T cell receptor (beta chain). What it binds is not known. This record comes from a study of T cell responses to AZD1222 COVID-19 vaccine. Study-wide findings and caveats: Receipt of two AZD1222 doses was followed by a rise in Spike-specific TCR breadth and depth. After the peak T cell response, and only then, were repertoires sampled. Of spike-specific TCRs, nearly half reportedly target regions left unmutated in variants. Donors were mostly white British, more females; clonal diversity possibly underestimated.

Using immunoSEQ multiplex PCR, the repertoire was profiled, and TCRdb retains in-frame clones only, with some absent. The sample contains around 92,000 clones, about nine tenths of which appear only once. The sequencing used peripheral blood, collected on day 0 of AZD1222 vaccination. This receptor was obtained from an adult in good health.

The CDR3 here is CASSLAGDQETQYF. CDR3 bases: TGTGCCAGCAGTTTAGCAGGGGACCAAGAGACCCAGTACTTC. The rearrangement uses TRBV27 and TRBJ2-5; TRBD1 might be the D (6 bases). CDR3 size: 14 residues. CDR1 is MNHEY and CDR2 is SMNVEV in the germline V gene (reference sequence). Trimming took off 2 bases at V and 0 bases at J, with 7 bases between the two ends.